The sequence of this T cell receptor (beta chain) was determined in a study of CD8 T cells in Susac syndrome. Reverse transcription of roughly 0.5 to 1 ug RNA was carried out with random hexamers. A single record per CDR3 protein comes from TCRdb applying MiXCR to the immunoSEQ multiplex PCR reads. The sample shows over 150,000 distinct CDR3 sequences, 90% to 95% of them seen only once. The CDR3 sequence is 14 residues long. V lost 6 bases to trimming and J lost 7 bases; unmatched junction nucleotides: 5. Germline V gives CDR1 DFQATT, CDR2 SNEGSKA (reference sequence). The chain combines TRBV20-1 with TRBJ2-1; 14 nucleotides line up with TRBD2. The receptor's source is a human donor with multiple sclerosis. Sequenced input: CD4+ T cells from PBMCs. The CDR3 DNA sequence: TGCAGTGCACTGACTAGCGGGAGGGGTAATGAGCAGTTCTTC. It specifies CSALTSGRGNEQFF.